A selection of T cell receptor beta chains follows, all from one sample in a study of CD8 T cells in Susac syndrome. MiXCR, applied by TCRdb to the immunoSEQ multiplex PCR reads, yields one record per CDR3 protein. The sample has some 400,000 distinct CDR3 sequences; approximately 85% are singletons. The sequencing input was CD8+ T cells from PBMCs. The receptors stem from a human donor with multiple sclerosis. Each CDR3 is given with its conserved first and last residue. The D gene is left open where the match is weak. Not every row has a clone size; where given, it reads once, few, many or a size class.

V	D	size	J	DNA	CDR3
TRBV27	-	-	TRBJ1-2	TGTGCCAGCACCCTCACAGTGCAGGGAACCTCTAACTATGGCTACACCTTC	CASTLTVQGTSNYGYTF
TRBV6-5	-	-	TRBJ2-3	TGTGCCAGCAGTTACGGCTTCGCGCAGTATTTT	CASSYGFAQYF
TRBV5-6	-	-	TRBJ2-7	TGTGCCAGCAGCTTGGTTGGCAGGGGCGACCACGAGCAGTACTTC	CASSLVGRGDHEQYF
TRBV7-6	-	few	TRBJ1-2	TGTGCCAGCAGCCCCTTCGGACGATATGGCTACACCTTC	CASSPFGRYGYTF
TRBV13	TRBD2	-	TRBJ2-4	TGTGCCAGCAGCCCGGGGGGTTCGGACCTAGCCAAAAACATTCAGTACTTC	CASSPGGSDLAKNIQYF
TRBV6-5	-	-	TRBJ2-2	TGTGCCAGCAGTGACTTAGAGGGAGTTACCGGGGAGCTGTTTTTT	CASSDLEGVTGELFF
TRBV12-3/TRBV12-4	-	few	TRBJ1-5	TGTGCCAGCACCCGAGGGGGGGTTGGCAATCAGCCCCAGCATTTT	CASTRGGVGNQPQHF
TRBV7-6	TRBD1	few	TRBJ1-1	TGTGCCAGCAGCTTAGAGGGACAGGGCCTTACTGAAGCTTTCTTT	CASSLEGQGLTEAFF
TRBV28	TRBD1	-	TRBJ1-1	TGTGCCAGCAGTTTATCCCCGACAGGGATGACTGAAGCTTTCTTT	CASSLSPTGMTEAFF
TRBV7-8	-	-	TRBJ2-1	TGTGCCAGCAGCCTAGGAGGGCGGGGACCCTACAATGAGCAGTTCTTC	CASSLGGRGPYNEQFF
TRBV7-6	TRBD2	-	TRBJ2-2	TGTGCCAGCAGGCCGGGACTAGCGGGACCCGGGGAGCTGTTTTTT	CASRPGLAGPGELFF
TRBV11-1	-	-	TRBJ2-2	TGTGCCAGCAGCTTAGTCCCCTATAGACGGACTCCCCTTAGCACCGGGGAGCTGTTTTTT	CASSLVPYRRTPLSTGELFF
TRBV6-1	TRBD2	-	TRBJ2-7	TGTGCCAGCACCCCGAGCGCGGGGGATACCTACGAGCAGTACTTC	CASTPSAGDTYEQYF
TRBV5-1	TRBD1	-	TRBJ2-1	TGCGCCAGCAGCCCTAGACAGGGGTGGTCCTACAATGAGCAGTTCTTC	CASSPRQGWSYNEQFF
TRBV3-1	TRBD2	-	TRBJ2-3	TGTGCCAGCAGCCAATCGATAGCGGGGGGGCCACTAGATACGCAGTATTTT	CASSQSIAGGPLDTQYF
TRBV6-1	-	-	TRBJ2-7	TGTGCCAGCAGTGACCCTTACTACGAGCAGTACTTC	CASSDPYYEQYF
TRBV5-1	-	once	TRBJ2-1	TGCTCCCCACGCTCGGGGGTCTCCTACAATGAGCAGCTCTTC	CSPRSGVSYNEQLF
TRBV12-3/TRBV12-4	-	-	TRBJ2-7	TGTGCCAGCAGCTGGGACCGGCCGGGGGAGCAGTACTTC	CASSWDRPGEQYF
TRBV30	-	-	TRBJ1-2	TGTGCCTGGAGTGAAGGCGGGAATAACTATGGCTACACCTTC	CAWSEGGNNYGYTF
TRBV6-1	-	few	TRBJ2-1	TGTGCCAGCAGCTTCAAACAACAGGGCCCCCATGAGCAGTTCTTC	CASSFKQQGPHEQFF
TRBV28	TRBD1	-	TRBJ2-3	TGTGCCAGCACCCCGGGACAGGGGCAATCAGATACGCAGTATTTT	CASTPGQGQSDTQYF
TRBV7-2	TRBD2	few	TRBJ2-5	TGTGCCAGCAGCTCACTGGCGACTAGCGGCCTTGAAGAGACCCAGTACTTC	CASSSLATSGLEETQYF
TRBV5-4	TRBD1	-	TRBJ1-2	TGTGCCAGCAGCACTGGACAGGAAGGCTATGGCTACACCTTC	CASSTGQEGYGYTF
TRBV28	TRBD1	-	TRBJ2-6	TGTGCCAGCAGTTTAGGGACAGACGCCTTCAGGGCCAACGTCCTGACTTTC	CASSLGTDAFRANVLTF
TRBV12-3/TRBV12-4	TRBD2	-	TRBJ2-1	TGTGCCAGCAGAGCCGGAAGCGGGAGTGGTGAGCAGTTCTTC	CASRAGSGSGEQFF
TRBV30	-	-	TRBJ1-1	TGTGCCTGGAGCCTGAGCAGGGAGGTGGCTTTCTTT	CAWSLSREVAFF
TRBV6-6	-	-	TRBJ2-1	TGTGCCAGCAGACTACTCTGGGGGGATGAGCAGTTCTTC	CASRLLWGDEQFF
TRBV19	-	-	TRBJ2-7	TGTGCCAGTACATCCCGGAGCTCCTACGAGCAGTACTTC	CASTSRSSYEQYF
TRBV10-3	TRBD2	-	TRBJ2-7	TGTGCCATCAGGGGGCGGGAGGTCTCCTACGAGCAGTACTTC	CAIRGREVSYEQYF
TRBV9	-	-	TRBJ1-4	TGTGCCAGCAGCGTCTGGGGATCCACTAATGAAAAACTGTTTTTT	CASSVWGSTNEKLFF
TRBV7-9	-	once	TRBJ2-7	TGTGCCAGCAGCCCGCCGGGGAACTACGAGCAGTACTTC	CASSPPGNYEQYF
TRBV5-1	-	-	TRBJ2-1	TGCGCCAGCAGCTTATTGAGTGCGCCCGGTGAGCAGTTCTTC	CASSLLSAPGEQFF
TRBV19	TRBD1	-	TRBJ2-7	TGTGCCAGTAGTAAGGGACAGGGGTACGAGCAGTACTTC	CASSKGQGYEQYF
TRBV19	-	-	TRBJ2-7	TGTGCCAGTAGTATATCTGAACAGGGCTTCTCCTACGAGCAGTACTTC	CASSISEQGFSYEQYF
TRBV7-9	TRBD1	-	TRBJ2-7	TGTGCCAGCAGCATAGAAGCCGGGACAGGGAATCTTGAGCAGTACTTC	CASSIEAGTGNLEQYF
TRBV5-4	-	-	TRBJ1-1	TGTGCCAGCAGCTTCGGCGTCGCAGGCGACACTGAAGCTTTCTTT	CASSFGVAGDTEAFF
TRBV5-4	-	few	TRBJ2-7	TGTGCCAGCAGCTTGGCAGGGGAAGTGCAGTACTTC	CASSLAGEVQYF
TRBV11-2	-	few	TRBJ2-2	TGTGCCAGCAGCGGGGGGTGGGCCGGGGAGCTGTTTTTT	CASSGGWAGELFF
TRBV5-6	TRBD1	-	TRBJ2-7	TGTGCCAGCAGCTTAAGACAGGGGTACGGCTACGAGCAGTACTTC	CASSLRQGYGYEQYF
TRBV2	-	-	TRBJ1-1	TGTGCCAGCAGTGAAGTTGAGGGGGGAGACACTGAAGCTTTCTTT	CASSEVEGGDTEAFF
TRBV2	-	-	TRBJ2-3	TGTGCCAGCAGTGAAGGGACAACGCACCCAGATACGCAGTATTTT	CASSEGTTHPDTQYF
TRBV6-1	TRBD1	-	TRBJ2-3	TGTGCCAGCAGTGACCGACAGGGGTGGGATACGCAGTATTTT	CASSDRQGWDTQYF
TRBV19	-	-	TRBJ2-7	TGTGCCAGTCGGAAGGGACAATCGTGGGAGCAGTACTTC	CASRKGQSWEQYF
TRBV7-9	-	-	TRBJ1-1	TGTGCCAGCAGCTTAATGGCCCGCCCTGAAGCTTTCTTT	CASSLMARPEAFF
TRBV6-2/TRBV6-3	TRBD1	few	TRBJ2-7	TGTGCCAGCAGTTACTCGATACAGGGGGCCTACGAGCAGTACTTC	CASSYSIQGAYEQYF
TRBV12-3/TRBV12-4	-	-	TRBJ2-1	TGTGCCAGCAGCCCCCCCGGGGAACTAGAGGGTGACAATGAGCAGTTCTTC	CASSPPGELEGDNEQFF
TRBV6-4	-	-	TRBJ1-1	TGTGCCAGCAGCATTTCTCTCGAGCAGAACACTGAAGCTTTCTTT	CASSISLEQNTEAFF
TRBV18	-	once	TRBJ1-1	TGTGCCAGCTCACCGGTCGGGGGGCCAGACACTGAAGCTTTCTTT	CASSPVGGPDTEAFF